This paragraph reports one T cell receptor beta chain. The target antigen is unknown. This entry belongs to a study of beta chain features in type 1 diabetes. Regarding the study as a whole: For Type 1 diabetes patients, all four CD4+ subsets carried TCRB CDR3s that were moderately but significantly shorter.

The whole isolated RNA underwent reverse transcription, so sequencing captured expressed TCRB transcripts. Assay: immunoSEQ multiplex PCR; the TCRdb copy retains only in-frame clones and omits some. The table has approximately 60,000 clones, around 53% seen once. Germline CDR1 and CDR2: LNHDA and SQIVND (reference sequence). Trimming took 7 bases from V and 4 from J, leaving 16 bases between them. This CDR3 is built from 14 residues. This chain joins TRBV19 and TRBJ1-1; a possible D gene is TRBD1 (5 bases). The sample comprised Tregs from blood. This TCR derives from a woman between 35 and 50 years old with type 1 diabetes. In DNA form, the CDR3 reads TGTGCCAGTATGGGGGGACTGGGGGGCACTGAAGCTTTCTTT. It encodes CASMGGLGGTEAFF.